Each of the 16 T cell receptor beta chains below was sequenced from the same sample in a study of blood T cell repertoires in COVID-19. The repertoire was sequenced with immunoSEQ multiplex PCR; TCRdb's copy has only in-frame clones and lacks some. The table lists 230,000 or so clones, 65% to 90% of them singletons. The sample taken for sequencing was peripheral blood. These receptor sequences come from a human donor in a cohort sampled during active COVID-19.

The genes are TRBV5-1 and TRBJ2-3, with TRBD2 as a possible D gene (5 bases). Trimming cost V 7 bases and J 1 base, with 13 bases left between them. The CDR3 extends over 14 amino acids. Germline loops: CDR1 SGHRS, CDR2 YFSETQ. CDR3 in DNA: TGCGCCAGCCAGAGGGCCGGCGGCACAGATACGCAGTATTTT. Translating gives CASQRAGGTDTQYF.

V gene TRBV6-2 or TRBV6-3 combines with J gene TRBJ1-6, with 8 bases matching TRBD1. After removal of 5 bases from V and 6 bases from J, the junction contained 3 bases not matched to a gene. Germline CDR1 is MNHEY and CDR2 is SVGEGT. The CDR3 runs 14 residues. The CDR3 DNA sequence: TGTGCCAGCAGTCCCAGGGGGCTTAATTCACCCCTCCACTTT. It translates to CASSPRGLNSPLHF.

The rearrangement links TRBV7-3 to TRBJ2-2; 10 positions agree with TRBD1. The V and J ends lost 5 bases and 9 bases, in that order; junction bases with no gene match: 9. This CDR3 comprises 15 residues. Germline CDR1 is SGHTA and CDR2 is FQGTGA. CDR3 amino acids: CASSPGTGVVRELFF. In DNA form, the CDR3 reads TGTGCCAGCAGCCCCGGGACAGGGGTTGTCCGGGAGCTGTTTTTT.

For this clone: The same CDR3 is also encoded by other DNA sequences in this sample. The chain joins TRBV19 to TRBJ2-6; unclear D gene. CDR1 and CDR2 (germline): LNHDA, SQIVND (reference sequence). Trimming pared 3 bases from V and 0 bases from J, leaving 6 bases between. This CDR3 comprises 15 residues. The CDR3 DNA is TGTGCCAGTAGTATTGCGAGCTCTGGGGCCAACGTCCTGACTTTC. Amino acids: CASSIASSGANVLTF.

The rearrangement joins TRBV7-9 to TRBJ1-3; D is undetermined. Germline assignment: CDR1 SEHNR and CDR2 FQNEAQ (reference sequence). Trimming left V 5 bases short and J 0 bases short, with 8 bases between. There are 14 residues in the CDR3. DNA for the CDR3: TGTGCCAGCAGCCGAGAGTCCTCTGGAAACACCATATATTTT. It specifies CASSRESSGNTIYF.

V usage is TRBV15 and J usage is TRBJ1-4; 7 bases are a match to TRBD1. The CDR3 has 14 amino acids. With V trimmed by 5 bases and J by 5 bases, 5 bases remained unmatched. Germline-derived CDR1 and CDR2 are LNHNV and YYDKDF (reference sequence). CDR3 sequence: CATSGQAGNEKLFF. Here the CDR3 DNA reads TGTGCCACCAGCGGACAGGCTGGAAATGAAAAACTGTTTTTT.

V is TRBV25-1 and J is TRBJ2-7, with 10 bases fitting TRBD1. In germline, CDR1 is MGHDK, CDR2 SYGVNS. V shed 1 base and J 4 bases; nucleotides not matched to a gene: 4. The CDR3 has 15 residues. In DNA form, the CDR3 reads TGTGCCAGCAGTGAATTGGGGACAGGGGCGTACGAGCAGTACTTC. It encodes CASSELGTGAYEQYF.

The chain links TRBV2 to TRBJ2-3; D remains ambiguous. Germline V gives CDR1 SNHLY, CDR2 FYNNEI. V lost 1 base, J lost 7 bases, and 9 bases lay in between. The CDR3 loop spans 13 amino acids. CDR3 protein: CASSEVSLNTQYF. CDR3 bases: TGTGCCAGCAGTGAAGTGTCTCTTAATACGCAGTATTTT.

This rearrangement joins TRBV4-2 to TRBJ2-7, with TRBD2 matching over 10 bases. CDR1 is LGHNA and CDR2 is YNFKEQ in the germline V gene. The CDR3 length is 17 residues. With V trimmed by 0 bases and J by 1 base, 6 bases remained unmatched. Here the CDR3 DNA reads TGTGCCAGCAGCCAAGATTCGCGAGCGGGAGGGTCCTACGAGCAGTACTTC. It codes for CASSQDSRAGGSYEQYF.

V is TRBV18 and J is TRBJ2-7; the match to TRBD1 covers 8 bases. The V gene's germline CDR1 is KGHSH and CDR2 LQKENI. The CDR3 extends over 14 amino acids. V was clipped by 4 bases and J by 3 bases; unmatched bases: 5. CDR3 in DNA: TGTGCCAGCTCACTCACCGGGACAGGCTACGAGCAGTACTTC. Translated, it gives CASSLTGTGYEQYF.

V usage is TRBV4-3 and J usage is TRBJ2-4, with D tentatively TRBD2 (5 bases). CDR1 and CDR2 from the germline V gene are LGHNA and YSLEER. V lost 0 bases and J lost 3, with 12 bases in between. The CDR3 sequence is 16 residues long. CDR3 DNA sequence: TGCGCCAGCAGCCAAGAACGGGGAGCCCTCAAAAACATTCAGTACTTC. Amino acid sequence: CASSQERGALKNIQYF.

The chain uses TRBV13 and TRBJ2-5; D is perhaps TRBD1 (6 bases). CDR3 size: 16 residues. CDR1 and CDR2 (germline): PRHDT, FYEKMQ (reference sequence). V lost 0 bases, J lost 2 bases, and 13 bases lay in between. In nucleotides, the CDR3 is TGTGCCAGCAGCTTAGGCGCGACAGGAATTCAAGAGACCCAGTACTTC. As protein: CASSLGATGIQETQYF.

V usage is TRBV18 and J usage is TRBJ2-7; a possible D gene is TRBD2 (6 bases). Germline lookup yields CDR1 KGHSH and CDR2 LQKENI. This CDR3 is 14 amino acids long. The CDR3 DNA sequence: TGTGCTTCGCAGAAGGACTACTCCTCCTACGAGCAGTACTTC. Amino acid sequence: CASQKDYSSYEQYF.

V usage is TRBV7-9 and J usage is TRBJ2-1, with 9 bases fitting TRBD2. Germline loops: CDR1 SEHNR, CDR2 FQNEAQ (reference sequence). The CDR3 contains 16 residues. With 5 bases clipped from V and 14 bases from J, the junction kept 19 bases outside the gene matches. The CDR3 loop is CASSTRLADPLYNEFF. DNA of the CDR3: TGTGCCAGCAGCACTAGACTAGCGGACCCCCTATACAATGAGTTCTTC.

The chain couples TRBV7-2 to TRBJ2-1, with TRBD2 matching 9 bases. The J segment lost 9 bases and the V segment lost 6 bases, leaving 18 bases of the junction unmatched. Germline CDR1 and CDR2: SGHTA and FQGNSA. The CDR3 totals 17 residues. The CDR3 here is CASSPWEAGGFRGEQFF. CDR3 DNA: TGTGCCAGCAGTCCCTGGGAGGCGGGAGGGTTCAGGGGTGAGCAGTTCTTC.

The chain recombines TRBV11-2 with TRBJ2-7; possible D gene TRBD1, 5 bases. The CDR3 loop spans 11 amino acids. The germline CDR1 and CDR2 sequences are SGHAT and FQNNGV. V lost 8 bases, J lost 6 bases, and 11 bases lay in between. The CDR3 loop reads CASALRGEQYF. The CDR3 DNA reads TGTGCCAGCGCTCTTAGGGGCGAGCAGTACTTC.